This T cell receptor (beta chain) was identified during a study of cytomegalovirus exposure and HLA in healthy donors. Study-wide background: Some 180 million T cells yielded 100 million or so unique TCR beta sequences in earlier analysis.

Details on this clone: As yet, its antigen is unknown.

Study observations and caveats: A likely sequencing artifact accounted for one observed cluster of highly shared sequence variants. The listing of 150 to 200 TCR beta chains classed them as cytomegalovirus-associated.

Researchers ran the PCR with 60 Vbeta and 13 Jbeta primers. Generated by immunoSEQ multiplex PCR, the TCRdb table keeps only in-frame clones and is missing some. The data hold 110,000 or so clones, with around four fifths observed a single time. Trimming cost V 1 base and J 3 bases; bases outside gene matches: 4. The CDR3 is 15 amino acids. Germline V gene sequence: CDR1 SGHTS, CDR2 YDEGEE. The V gene is TRBV5-8, the J gene TRBJ1-2; 9 bases agree with TRBD1. This clonotype was sampled from a middle-aged man in good health and CMV-seronegative. Sequenced sample: PBMCs. The CDR3 loop reads CASSLTGQGHYGYTF. CDR3 DNA sequence: TGTGCCAGCAGCTTGACCGGACAGGGGCACTATGGCTACACCTTC.